This TCR beta chain is from a study of OX40 agonist ivuxolimab in advanced cancers. People who had autoimmune disease history or systemic immunosuppression were excluded. Repertoires were generated with immunoSEQ multiplex PCR, while TCRdb's copy carries only in-frame clones and drops some. Of about 47,000 clones listed, 84% are singletons. This CDR3 has 14 residues. Germline CDR1 is LNHDA and CDR2 is SQIVND (reference sequence). V was pared by 4 bases and J by 2 bases, with 11 bases between. Study-wide points: In the 0.1-3.0 mg/kg groups, partial responders showed among the lowest expansion.

This clone is categorized as medium-sized. Its target is not known. V usage is TRBV19 and J usage is TRBJ1-2; TRBD1 is a possible D gene (5 bases). The sequenced sample was CD4+ or CD8+ T cells sorted from blood, obtained in a trial of the OX40 agonist ivuxolimab. The sequence was obtained from an adult with an advanced solid tumor such as melanoma, head and neck, liver or kidney cancer. The CDR3 DNA sequence: TGTGCCAGTAGTAGCGGGGCCACAAACTATGGCTACACCTTC. Translation gives CASSSGATNYGYTF.